The rows below give T cell receptor beta chains drawn from one sample of a study of vaccination and CD4 T cells after COVID-19. For these receptors, no antigen is known. MiXCR, applied by TCRdb to the PCR reads, yields one record per CDR3 protein. The table shows fewer than 5,000 distinct CDR3 sequences, with over 40% occurring only once. Material: CD4+ T cells from blood, cultured in vitro. All receptors derive from a human donor in good health. The CDR3 runs from the conserved cysteine through the conserved F or W. Fields, in order: D gene, clone size, CDR3 length, V gene, J gene, CDR3 protein, CDR3 DNA. The D gene is left open where the match is weak. For some rows the clone size is stated as once, few or many, or as a class when expanded; others skip it.

TRBD1	medium-sized	14	TRBV20-1	TRBJ1-6	CSARPGQGSSPLHF	TGCAGTGCTAGACCGGGACAGGGGTCTTCACCCCTCCACTTT
TRBD1	few	16	TRBV30	TRBJ1-5	CAWRPTGSYSNQPQHF	TGTGCCTGGAGACCGACAGGGTCCTATAGCAATCAGCCCCAGCATTTT
NA	few	15	TRBV7-6	TRBJ1-6	CASSLRGTGNSPLHF	TGTGCCAGCAGCTTGAGAGGGACGGGAAATTCACCCCTCCACTTT
TRBD1	large	15	TRBV6-5	TRBJ2-3	CASSYRTGGPDTQYF	TGTGCCAGCAGTTACCGAACAGGGGGGCCTGATACGCAGTATTTT
TRBD1	medium-sized	14	TRBV6-1	TRBJ1-5	CASRRTGDNQPQHF	TGTGCCAGCAGACGGACAGGGGATAACCAGCCCCAGCATTTT
NA	NA	15	TRBV7-3	TRBJ2-3	CASRRGDWDTDTQYF	TGTGCCAGCAGACGGGGAGATTGGGACACAGATACGCAGTATTTT
TRBD2	few	15	TRBV7-2	TRBJ2-1	CASSFGGGPYNEQFF	TGTGCCAGCAGCTTCGGGGGGGGCCCCTACAATGAGCAGTTCTTC
NA	medium-sized	14	TRBV7-2	TRBJ1-2	CASSLYGGDYGYTF	TGTGCCAGCAGCCTCTATGGGGGTGACTATGGCTACACCTTC
TRBD1	NA	12	TRBV6-1	TRBJ1-2	CASRGQAPGYTF	TGTGCCAGCAGGGGACAGGCACCGGGCTACACCTTC
TRBD2	once	16	TRBV5-1	TRBJ2-5	CASSLVLAVGQETQYF	TGCGCCAGCAGCTTGGTACTAGCGGTGGGGCAAGAGACCCAGTACTTC
NA	NA	11	TRBV5-1	TRBJ2-7	CASSGSYEQYF	TGCGCCAGCAGCGGATCCTACGAGCAGTACTTC
NA	few	13	TRBV7-9	TRBJ1-1	CASSFPMNTEAFF	TGTGCCAGCAGCTTCCCCATGAACACTGAAGCTTTCTTT
NA	few	16	TRBV27	TRBJ1-3	CASSLGGASSGNTIYF	TGTGCCAGCAGTTTAGGAGGAGCCTCCTCTGGAAACACCATATATTTT
NA	NA	15	TRBV7-9	TRBJ1-6	CASSFERPGDSPLHF	TGTGCCAGCAGCTTCGAAAGACCAGGGGATTCACCCCTCCACTTT
NA	few	16	TRBV2	TRBJ1-2	CASSANSGPANYGYTF	TGTGCCAGCAGTGCCAACTCCGGCCCAGCCAACTATGGCTACACCTTC
TRBD2	few	12	TRBV20-1	TRBJ2-7	CSGQAGGQKQYF	TGCAGTGGGCAAGCGGGGGGGCAAAAGCAGTACTTC
NA	few	12	TRBV6-5	TRBJ1-2	CASSLAGYGYTF	TGTGCCAGCAGTTTGGCGGGCTATGGCTACACCTTC
TRBD2	NA	16	TRBV5-4	TRBJ2-1	CASSFGGGALYNEQFF	TGTGCCAGCAGCTTTGGCGGGGGGGCCCTCTACAATGAGCAGTTCTTC
NA	few	13	TRBV20-1	TRBJ1-5	CSARQDTNQPQHF	TGCAGTGCTAGACAGGACACCAATCAGCCCCAGCATTTT
NA	NA	16	TRBV6-2/TRBV6-3	TRBJ1-5	CASSNPGDHSNQPQHF	TGTGCCAGCAGCAACCCGGGGGACCATAGCAATCAGCCCCAGCATTTT
TRBD1	NA	12	TRBV25-1	TRBJ1-1	CASGQGVTEAFF	TGTGCCAGCGGGCAGGGGGTGACTGAAGCTTTCTTT
TRBD1	NA	14	TRBV2	TRBJ1-6	CASSGGQINSPLHF	TGTGCCAGCAGTGGGGGACAGATCAATTCACCCCTCCACTTT
NA	NA	11	TRBV5-6	TRBJ1-2	CASSWTKGYTF	TGTGCCAGCAGCTGGACCAAGGGCTACACCTTC
TRBD1	NA	16	TRBV6-2/TRBV6-3	TRBJ1-5	CASTGQEASLGQPQHF	TGTGCCAGCACTGGACAGGAGGCGAGTTTAGGTCAGCCCCAGCATTTT
NA	few	15	TRBV6-1	TRBJ1-6	CASRLQLGGYSPLHF	TGTGCCAGCAGGCTCCAGCTAGGGGGTTACTCACCCCTCCACTTT
TRBD1	once	12	TRBV20-1	TRBJ2-5	CSAQGAAETQYF	TGCAGTGCACAGGGGGCGGCGGAGACCCAGTACTTC
NA	NA	12	TRBV29-1	TRBJ2-5	CSVTGPGETQYF	TGCAGCGTTACCGGGCCAGGAGAGACCCAGTACTTC
NA	NA	15	TRBV5-4	TRBJ2-2	CASSLAGTNTGELFF	TGTGCCAGCAGCTTGGCCGGGACAAACACCGGGGAGCTGTTTTTT
NA	few	13	TRBV6-1	TRBJ2-7	CASSRTVPGGQYF	TGTGCCAGCAGCCGCACAGTTCCAGGCGGGCAGTACTTC
NA	NA	13	TRBV24-1	TRBJ2-1	CATSGLLGHEQFF	TGTGCCACCAGTGGTTTGCTGGGGCATGAGCAGTTCTTC
NA	NA	12	TRBV2	TRBJ1-6	CASCMSNSPLHF	TGTGCCAGCTGTATGTCTAATTCACCCCTCCACTTT
NA	few	15	TRBV7-8	TRBJ2-2	CASSLPTGSSGELFF	TGTGCCAGCAGCCTCCCGACAGGATCTTCAGGGGAGCTGTTTTTT
NA	NA	14	TRBV7-2	TRBJ1-1	CASSTRTSNTEAFF	TGTGCCAGCAGCACGAGGACATCGAACACTGAAGCTTTCTTT